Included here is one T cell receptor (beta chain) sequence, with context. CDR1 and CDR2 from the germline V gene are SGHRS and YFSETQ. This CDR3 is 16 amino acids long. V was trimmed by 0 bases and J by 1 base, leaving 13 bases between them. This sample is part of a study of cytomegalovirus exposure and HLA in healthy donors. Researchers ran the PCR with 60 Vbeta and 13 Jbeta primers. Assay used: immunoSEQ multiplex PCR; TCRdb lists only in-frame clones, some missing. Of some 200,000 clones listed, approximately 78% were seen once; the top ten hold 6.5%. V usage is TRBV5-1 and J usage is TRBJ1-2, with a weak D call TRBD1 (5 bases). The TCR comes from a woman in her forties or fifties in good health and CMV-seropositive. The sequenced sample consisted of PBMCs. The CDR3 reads CASSLVTREGNYGYTF. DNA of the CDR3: TGCGCCAGCAGCTTGGTGACCAGGGAGGGTAACTATGGCTACACCTTC. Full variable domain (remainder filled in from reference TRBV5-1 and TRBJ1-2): KAGVTQTPRYLIKTRGQQVTLSCSPISGHRSVSWYQQTPGQGLQFLFEYFSETQRNKGNFPGRFSGRQFSNSRSEMNVSTLELGDSALYLCASSLVTREGNYGYTFGSGTRLTVV.